The 21 T cell receptor beta chains reported below all come from one sample, sequenced in a study of T cells in women clearing cervical HPV infection. Assay: immunoSEQ multiplex PCR; the TCRdb copy retains only in-frame clones and omits some. The sample totals about 25,000 clones; its top ten clones hold around 5.4%. What was sequenced was blood buffy coat. The receptors were sampled from a woman between 18 and 70 years old with a cervical HPV16 infection that either progressed to CIN3+ or cleared (not recorded which).

By frequency, this clone registers medium-sized. Sequencing ends 3 residues short of the CDR3 end; the germline J gene provides the rest. The genes are TRBV6-1 and TRBJ1-1, with D unresolved. The CDR3 is 14 residues long. Trimming removed 3 bases from V and 5 bases from J, with 13 bases in between. Germline lookup yields CDR1 MNHNS and CDR2 SASEGT. CDR3 sequence reads: CASSEGGMTTEAFF. CDR3 DNA (partial): TGTGCCAGCAGTGAGGGCGGGATGACGACTGAA.

As concerns this clone: The DNA ends 3 residues before the CDR3 does, and the rest of the CDR3 is filled in from the germline J gene. V and J are TRBV12-3 or TRBV12-4 and TRBJ1-2; 7 bases map to TRBD1. The CDR3 is 14 residues long. V lost 5 bases, J lost 5 bases, and 8 bases stayed unmatched. Partial CDR3 DNA: TGTGCCAGCAGTATCGGGACAGTACCTTATGGC. It codes for CASSIGTVPYG. The complete CDR3 reads CASSIGTVPYGYTF.

CDR3 residues: CSARDRGSGAGDTQYF. The covered CDR3 bases are TGCAGTGCTAGAGATCGCGGTAGCGGAGCGGGAGATACG. The V and J genes are TRBV20-1 and TRBJ2-3, with a tentative D call TRBD2 (6 bases). The DNA ends 3 residues before the CDR3 does, and the rest of the CDR3 is filled in from the germline J gene. The ends were cut back, 0 bases at V and 5 bases at J, with 18 bases in the middle. The CDR3 runs to 16 residues. Germline CDR1 is DFQATT and CDR2 is SNEGSKA (reference sequence).

Of note for this clone: Read coverage stops 3 residues before the CDR3 terminus; the germline J gene supplies the remainder. The V gene is TRBV6-1, the J gene TRBJ1-1, with TRBD1 matching over 12 bases. V lost 3 bases to trimming and J lost 7 bases; unmatched junction nucleotides: 6. Germline CDR1 MNHNS, CDR2 SASEGT. This CDR3 comprises 15 residues. The part of the CDR3 DNA that was read is TGTGCCAGCAGTGATCCGGGACAGGGGGCCATTGAA. Its protein is CASSDPGQGAIE. The whole CDR3 sequence is CASSDPGQGAIEAFF.

Points on this clone: The read comes to an end 3 residues before the CDR3 does, leaving the germline J gene to fill in the end. The chain recombines TRBV12-5 with TRBJ2-2; 9 positions match TRBD2. CDR3 length equals 15 residues. J gave up 3 bases and V 7 bases, and 6 bases lay outside the gene matches. From germline, CDR1 is LGHNT and CDR2 FRNRAP. The DNA read from the CDR3 is TGTGCTAGTGCCTTAAGCGGGGGGCACACCGGGGAG. It codes for CASALSGGHTGE. The CDR3 in full is CASALSGGHTGELFF.

A note on this clone: Coverage ceases 3 residues before the CDR3 finishes, and the germline J gene fills in the end. V and J are TRBV9 and TRBJ2-7; D perhaps matches TRBD2 (6 bases). This CDR3 is built from 14 residues. The V gene's germline CDR1 is SGDLS and CDR2 YYNGEE. V lost 3 bases to trimming and J lost 6 bases, with 16 bases between them. The sequenced part of the CDR3 DNA is TGTGCCAGCAGCGAAACTGGAGGGGCGAGCGAG. Its translation is CASSETGGASE. The complete CDR3 sequence is CASSETGGASEQYF.

On this clone: The sequenced fragment ends 3 residues before the CDR3 boundary, so the rest is inferred from the germline J gene. The chain uses TRBV20-1 and TRBJ2-7; 8 bases line up with TRBD2. This CDR3 contains 13 residues. In germline, CDR1 is DFQATT, CDR2 SNEGSKA (reference sequence). After removal of 4 bases from V and 5 bases from J, the junction contained 7 bases not matched to a gene. The chain's CDR3 is CSATQTSVNEQYF. The part of the CDR3 DNA that was read is TGCAGTGCTACCCAGACTAGCGTTAACGAG.

About this clone: The read finishes 3 residues shy of the CDR3 end, and the germline J gene is used to complete it. The V and J genes are TRBV10-3 and TRBJ1-2, with a possible D match to TRBD1 (6 bases). The V gene's germline CDR1 is ENHRY and CDR2 SYGVKD. V gave up 8 bases and J gave up 0 bases, with 16 bases separating them. The CDR3 has 15 amino acids. The sequenced CDR3 bases are TGTGCCATCCAAGGGGGGGGCCGCGCTAACTATGGC. Protein: CAIQGGGRANYG. The CDR3 in its entirety is CAIQGGGRANYGYTF.

Regarding this clone: Read sequence stops 3 residues before the CDR3 end, and the germline J gene provides the missing end. This rearrangement joins TRBV6-1 to TRBJ2-1; 13 positions match TRBD2. Per the germline V gene, CDR1 is MNHNS and CDR2 is SASEGT. Trimming removed 1 base from V and 9 bases from J; junction bases left unmatched: 12. The CDR3 totals 18 residues. Partial CDR3 DNA: TGTGCCAGCAGTGAAGACGCGGGACTAGCGGGAAGACAAGCTGAG. This encodes CASSEDAGLAGRQAE. The entire CDR3 is CASSEDAGLAGRQAEQFF.

Worth noting for this clone: The sequence runs out 3 residues before the end of the CDR3; the remainder is reconstructed from the germline J gene. The gene calls are TRBV6-2 or TRBV6-3 and TRBJ1-4; maybe TRBD1 (5 bases). V was shortened by 6 bases and J by 4 bases, with 6 bases between the two germline ends. The CDR3 is 12 amino acids. CDR1 and CDR2 (germline): MNHEY, SVGEGT. CDR3 bases read: TGTGCCAGCAGGGGGCTTAATGAAAAA. Translation gives CASRGLNEK. The full CDR3 sequence reads CASRGLNEKLFF.

In the case of this clone: The DNA ends 3 residues before the CDR3 does, and the rest of the CDR3 is filled in from the germline J gene. This chain joins TRBV28 and TRBJ2-7, with 7 bases identical to TRBD2. The V gene end was trimmed by 3 bases and the J gene end by 1 base; junction bases not matched to a gene: 18. The CDR3 is 19 residues long. CDR1 and CDR2 (germline): MDHEN, SYDVKM. CDR3: CASSFSHTRTRTQSYEQYF. CDR3 DNA (partial): TGTGCCAGCAGTTTTTCTCATACCCGGACTAGGACTCAATCCTACGAG. Using reference TRBV28 and TRBJ2-7 for the parts outside the CDR3, the full variable domain is DVKVTQSSRYLVKRTGEKVFLECVQDMDHENMFWYRQDPGLGLRLIYFSYDVKMKEKGDIPEGYSVSREKKERFSLILESASTNQTSMYLCASSFSHTRTRTQSYEQYFGPGTRLTVT.

As to this clone: The read gets to within 3 residues of the CDR3 end, and the germline J gene fills in the rest. The chain uses TRBV18 and TRBJ1-2, with 8 bases identical to TRBD1. Germline values: CDR1 KGHSH, CDR2 LQKENI. The CDR3 sequence is 14 residues long. The CDR3 loop reads CASSPPTGVGDYTF. The sequenced part of the CDR3 DNA is TGTGCCAGCTCACCACCGACAGGGGTAGGAGAC. The full variable domain, its missing parts supplied by reference TRBV18 and TRBJ1-2, is NAGVMQNPRHLVRRRGQEARLRCSPMKGHSHVYWYRQLPEEGLKFMVYLQKENIIDESGMPKERFSAEFPKEGPSILRIQQVVRGDSAAYFCASSPPTGVGDYTFGSGTRLTVV.

With respect to this clone: The CDR3 goes on 3 residues after the read ends, and that part is filled in from the germline J gene. The gene calls are TRBV5-1 and TRBJ1-2; maybe TRBD1 (6 bases). The germline CDR1 and CDR2 sequences are SGHRS and YFSETQ. V was shortened by 0 bases and J by 3 bases, with 12 bases between the two germline ends. The CDR3 has 15 amino acids. CDR3 DNA (partial): TGCGCCAGCAGCTTGGGCGGGGGCAGGGACTATGGC. It encodes CASSLGGGRDYG. The complete CDR3 sequence is CASSLGGGRDYGYTF.

By frequency, this clone registers medium-sized. The read ends 3 residues shy of where the CDR3 ends; the end is completed using the germline J gene. This chain links TRBV7-9 with TRBJ2-2, with 7 bases aligning to TRBD2. This CDR3 is built from 15 residues. In germline, CDR1 is SEHNR, CDR2 FQNEAQ (reference sequence). CDR3 DNA (partial): TGTGCCAGCAGCTTAGCTCGTGGGACTAATGAAAAG. Amino acids: CASSLARGTNEK. The whole CDR3 region reads CASSLARGTNEKLFF.

About this clone itself: The CDR3 is cut off 3 residues early in the read; its end comes from the germline J gene. The gene calls are TRBV30 and TRBJ1-5; D ambiguous. CDR1 is GTSNPN and CDR2 is SVGIG in the germline V gene (reference sequence). The CDR3 contains 13 residues. V was cut by 2 bases and J by 7 bases, with 12 bases left in between. The sequenced CDR3 bases are TGTGCCTGGAGTCAGGAGGGCGTCCAGCCC. This codes for CAWSQEGVQP. The complete CDR3 protein is CAWSQEGVQPQHF.

As to this clone: The read finishes 3 residues shy of the CDR3 end, and the germline J gene is used to complete it. V and J are TRBV7-2 and TRBJ2-3; perhaps TRBD2 as D (6 bases). This CDR3 spans 14 amino acids. The V and J ends lost 2 bases and 3 bases respectively, with 9 bases between them. The V gene's germline CDR1 is SGHTA and CDR2 FQGNSA. The CDR3: CASSLSGRTDTQYF. The CDR3 DNA, read in part, is TGTGCCAGCAGCTTATCGGGGAGGACAGATACG.

As for this clone: From the germline J gene comes the end of the CDR3, since the read stops 3 residues before it. The chain joins TRBV29-1 to TRBJ1-2, with 7 bases aligning to TRBD1. The CDR3 spans 12 residues. The germline gives CDR1 SQVTM, CDR2 ANQGSEA. Trimming took 7 bases from V and 4 from J; bases not matched to a gene: 6. The CDR3 region is CSADRTGYGYTF. The covered CDR3 bases are TGCAGCGCCGACCGGACAGGCTATGGC.

As for this clone: The read gets to within 3 residues of the CDR3 end, and the germline J gene fills in the rest. The rearrangement joins TRBV6-1 to TRBJ1-6, with D unclear. Germline loops: CDR1 MNHNS, CDR2 SASEGT. The CDR3 extends over 15 amino acids. Trimming cost V 1 base and J 7 bases, with 11 bases left between them. The CDR3 DNA, read in part, is TGTGCCAGCAGTGAAGAGGTCCCACCAAATTCACCC. Translating gives CASSEEVPPNSP. The full CDR3 reads CASSEEVPPNSPLHF.

A word on this clone: Coverage ceases 3 residues before the CDR3 finishes, and the germline J gene fills in the end. This rearrangement joins TRBV2 to TRBJ2-3; 9 bases line up with TRBD2. Per the germline V gene, CDR1 is SNHLY and CDR2 is FYNNEI. Unmatched junction bases numbered 7, after V lost 3 bases and J lost 3 bases. This CDR3 is 16 amino acids long. This chain's CDR3 is CASSDITSGPTDTQYF. The sequenced part of the CDR3 DNA is TGTGCCAGCAGTGACATAACTAGCGGGCCTACAGATACG.

The CDR3 loop reads CASLRDRGSAVTEAFF. Incomplete CDR3 DNA: TGTGCCAGCCTTAGGGACAGGGGAAGCGCTGTGACTGAA. This chain connects TRBV19 to TRBJ1-1, with 10 bases matching TRBD1. The CDR3 end lies 3 residues beyond the end of the read and is filled in from the germline J gene. In germline, CDR1 is LNHDA, CDR2 SQIVND (reference sequence). With V trimmed by 9 bases and J by 5 bases, 15 bases remained unmatched. This CDR3 comprises 16 residues.

The CDR3 region is CASTRDTSSYNEQFF. CDR3 DNA (partial): TGTGCCAGCACAAGAGACACGAGCTCCTACAATGAG. This rearrangement joins TRBV5-4 to TRBJ2-1; no definite D call. The missing CDR3 end, 3 residues past where the read stops, is filled in from the germline J gene. Germline lookup yields CDR1 SGHNT and CDR2 YYREEE (reference sequence). This CDR3 region has 15 residues. V lost 6 bases to trimming and J lost 0 bases, with 13 bases between them.